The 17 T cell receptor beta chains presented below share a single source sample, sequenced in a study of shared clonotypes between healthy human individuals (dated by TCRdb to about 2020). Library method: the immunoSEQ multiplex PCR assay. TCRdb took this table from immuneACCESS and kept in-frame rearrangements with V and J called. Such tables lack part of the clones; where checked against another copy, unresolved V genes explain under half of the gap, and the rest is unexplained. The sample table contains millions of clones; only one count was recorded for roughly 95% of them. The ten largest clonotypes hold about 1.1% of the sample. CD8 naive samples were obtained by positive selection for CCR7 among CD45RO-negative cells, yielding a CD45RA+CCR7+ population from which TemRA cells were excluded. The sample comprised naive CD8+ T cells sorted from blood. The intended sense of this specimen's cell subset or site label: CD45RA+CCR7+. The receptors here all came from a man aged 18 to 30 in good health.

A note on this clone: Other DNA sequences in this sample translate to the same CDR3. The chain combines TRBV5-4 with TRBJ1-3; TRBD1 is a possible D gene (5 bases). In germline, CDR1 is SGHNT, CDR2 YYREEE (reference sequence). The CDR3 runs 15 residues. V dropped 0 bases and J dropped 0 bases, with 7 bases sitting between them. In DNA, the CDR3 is TGTGCCAGCAGCTTGGATAGGGGCTCTGGAAACACCATATATTTT. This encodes CASSLDRGSGNTIYF.

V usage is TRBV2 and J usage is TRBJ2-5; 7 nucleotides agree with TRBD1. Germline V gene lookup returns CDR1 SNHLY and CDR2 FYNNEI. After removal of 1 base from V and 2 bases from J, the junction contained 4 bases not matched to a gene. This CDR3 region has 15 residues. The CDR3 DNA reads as TGTGCCAGCAGTGAAGTAGAGACAGGGCAAGAGACCCAGTACTTC. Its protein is CASSEVETGQETQYF.

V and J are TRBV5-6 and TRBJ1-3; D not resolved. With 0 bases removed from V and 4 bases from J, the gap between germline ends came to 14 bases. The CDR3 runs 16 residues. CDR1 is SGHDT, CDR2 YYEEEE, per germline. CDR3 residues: CASSLDPHGFGNTIYF. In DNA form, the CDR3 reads TGTGCCAGCAGCTTGGATCCTCACGGATTCGGAAACACCATATATTTT.

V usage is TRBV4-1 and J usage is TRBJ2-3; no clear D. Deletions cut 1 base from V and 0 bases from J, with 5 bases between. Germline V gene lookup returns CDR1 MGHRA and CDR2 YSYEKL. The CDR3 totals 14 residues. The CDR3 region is CASSQGRSTDTQYF. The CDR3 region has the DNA TGCGCCAGCAGCCAAGGAAGGAGCACAGATACGCAGTATTTT.

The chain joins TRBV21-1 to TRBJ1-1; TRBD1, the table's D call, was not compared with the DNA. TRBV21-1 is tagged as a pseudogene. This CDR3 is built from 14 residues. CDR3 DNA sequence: TGTGCCAGTGGAAGGACAGGGAAGATTGCTGAAGCTTTCTTT. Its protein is CASGRTGKIAEAFF.

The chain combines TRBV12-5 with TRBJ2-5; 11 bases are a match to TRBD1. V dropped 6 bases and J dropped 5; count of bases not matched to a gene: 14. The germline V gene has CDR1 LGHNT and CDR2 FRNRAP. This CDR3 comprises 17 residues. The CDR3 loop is CASGWTGGEGREETQYF. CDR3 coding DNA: TGTGCTAGTGGCTGGACAGGGGGCGAGGGGAGGGAGGAGACCCAGTACTTC. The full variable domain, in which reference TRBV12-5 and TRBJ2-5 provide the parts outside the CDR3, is DARVTQTPRHKVTEMGQEVTMRCQPILGHNTVFWYRQTMMQGLELLAYFRNRAPLDDSGMPKDRFSAEMPDATLATLKIQPSEPRDSAVYFCASGWTGGEGREETQYFGPGTRLLVL.

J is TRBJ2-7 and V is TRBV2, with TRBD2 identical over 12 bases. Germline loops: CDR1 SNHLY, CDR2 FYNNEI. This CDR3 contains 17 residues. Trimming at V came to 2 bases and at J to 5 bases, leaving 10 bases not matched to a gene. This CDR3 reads CASSEPPTGLAGHEQYF. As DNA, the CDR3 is TGTGCCAGCAGTGAACCTCCCACCGGACTAGCGGGACACGAGCAGTACTTC.

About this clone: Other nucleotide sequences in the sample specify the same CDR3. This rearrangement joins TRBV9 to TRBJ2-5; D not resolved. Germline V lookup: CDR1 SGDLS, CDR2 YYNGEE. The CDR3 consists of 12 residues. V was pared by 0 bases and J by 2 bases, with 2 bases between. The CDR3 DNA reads TGTGCCAGCAGCGTAGGACAAGAGACCCAGTACTTC. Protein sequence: CASSVGQETQYF.

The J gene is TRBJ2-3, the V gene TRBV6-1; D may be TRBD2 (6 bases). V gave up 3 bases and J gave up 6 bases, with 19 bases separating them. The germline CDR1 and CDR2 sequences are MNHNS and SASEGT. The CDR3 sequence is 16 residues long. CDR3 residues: CASSEAKGTSTDTQYF. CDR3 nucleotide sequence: TGTGCCAGCAGTGAGGCGAAGGGGACTTCGACTGATACGCAGTATTTT.

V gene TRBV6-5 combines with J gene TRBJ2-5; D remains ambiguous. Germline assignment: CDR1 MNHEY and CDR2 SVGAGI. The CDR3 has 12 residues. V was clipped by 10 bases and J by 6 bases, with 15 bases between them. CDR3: CATSDVEKTQYF. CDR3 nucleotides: TGTGCCACCTCAGACGTGGAGAAGACCCAGTACTTC.

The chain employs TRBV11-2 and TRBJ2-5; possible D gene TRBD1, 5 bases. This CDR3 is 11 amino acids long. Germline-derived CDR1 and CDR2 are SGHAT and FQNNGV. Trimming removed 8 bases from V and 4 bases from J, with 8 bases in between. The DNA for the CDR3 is TGTGCCAGCGCCCAGGGAGAGACCCAGTACTTC. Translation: CASAQGETQYF. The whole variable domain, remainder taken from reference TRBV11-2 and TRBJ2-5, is EAGVAQSPRYKIIEKRQSVAFWCNPISGHATLYWYQQILGQGPKLLIQFQNNGVVDDSQLPKDRFSAERLKGVDSTLKIQPAKLEDSAVYLCASAQGETQYFGPGTRLLVL.

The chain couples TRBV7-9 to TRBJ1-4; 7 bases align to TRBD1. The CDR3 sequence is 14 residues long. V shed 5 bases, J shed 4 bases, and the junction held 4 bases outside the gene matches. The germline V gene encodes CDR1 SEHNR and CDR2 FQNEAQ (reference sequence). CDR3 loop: CASSRQGGNEKLFF. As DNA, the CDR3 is TGTGCCAGCAGCCGACAGGGCGGTAATGAAAAACTGTTTTTT.

The CDR3 DNA reads TGTGCCAGCAGATTCCGGGACGGCGTCTGGGAGCAGTACTTC. Protein: CASRFRDGVWEQYF. V gene TRBV5-6 combines with J gene TRBJ2-7; the D call may be TRBD1 or TRBD2 (5 bases each). In germline, CDR1 is SGHDT, CDR2 YYEEEE. V lost 5 bases and J 7 bases, leaving 19 bases between the germline ends. The CDR3 contains 14 residues.

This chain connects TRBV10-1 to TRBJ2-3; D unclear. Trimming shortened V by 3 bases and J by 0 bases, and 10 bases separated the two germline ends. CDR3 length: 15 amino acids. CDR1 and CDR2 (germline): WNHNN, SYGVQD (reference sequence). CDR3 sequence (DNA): TGCGCCAGCAGTGAAGACTGGAAAAGCACAGATACGCAGTATTTT. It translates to CASSEDWKSTDTQYF.

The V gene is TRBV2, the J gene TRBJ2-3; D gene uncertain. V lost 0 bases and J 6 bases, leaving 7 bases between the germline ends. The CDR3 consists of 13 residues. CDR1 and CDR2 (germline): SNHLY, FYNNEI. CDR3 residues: CASSEALLDTQYF. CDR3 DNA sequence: TGTGCCAGCAGTGAAGCACTCCTGGATACGCAGTATTTT.

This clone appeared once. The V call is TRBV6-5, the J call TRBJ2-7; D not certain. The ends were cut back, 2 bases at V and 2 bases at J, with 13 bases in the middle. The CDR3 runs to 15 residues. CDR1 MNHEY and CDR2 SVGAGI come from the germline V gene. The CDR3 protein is CASSYGAYGPYEQYF. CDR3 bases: TGTGCCAGCAGTTACGGTGCCTACGGCCCCTACGAGCAGTACTTC.

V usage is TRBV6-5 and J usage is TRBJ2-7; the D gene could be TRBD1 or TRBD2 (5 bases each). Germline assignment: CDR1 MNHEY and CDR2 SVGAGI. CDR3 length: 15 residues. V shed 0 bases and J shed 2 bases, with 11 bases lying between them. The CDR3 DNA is TGTGCCAGCAGTTACTCGGGGGAGTCAACCTACGAGCAGTACTTC. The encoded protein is CASSYSGESTYEQYF.